These 19 T cell receptor beta chains originate from one sample sequenced in a study of blood T cell repertoires in COVID-19. Sequencing was performed with immunoSEQ multiplex PCR; in TCRdb, only in-frame clones are kept and a portion is missing. The data contain about 76,000 clones, 82% of them seen just once; the ten biggest clones take up 25% to 30%. Source material: peripheral blood. The origin of the receptors is a human donor in a cohort sampled during active COVID-19.

V usage is TRBV5-5 and J usage is TRBJ2-5, with a weak D call TRBD2 (6 bases). CDR3 size: 14 residues. Germline V gene sequence: CDR1 SGHKS, CDR2 YYEKEE (reference sequence). Trimming took off 3 bases at V and 5 bases at J, with 14 bases between the two ends. The CDR3 nucleotides are TGTGCCAGCAGCTCGGGGGTAGGGCGGGAGACCCAGTACTTC. This gives the protein CASSSGVGRETQYF.

This clone was counted only a few times. V gene TRBV7-2 combines with J gene TRBJ1-2; tentative D call: TRBD1 (5 bases). The V gene lost 3 bases and the J gene lost 2 bases, with 16 bases spanning the gap. Germline lookup yields CDR1 SGHTA and CDR2 FQGNSA. This CDR3 is 16 amino acids long. CDR3 protein: CASSFLRETWNYGYTF. The DNA for the CDR3 is TGTGCCAGCAGCTTCCTCAGGGAAACTTGGAACTATGGCTACACCTTC.

V is TRBV5-5 and J is TRBJ1-5, with 7 positions matching TRBD1. V gave up 7 bases and J gave up 4 bases; unmatched junction bases: 11. There are 15 residues in the CDR3. CDR1 and CDR2 (germline): SGHKS, YYEKEE (reference sequence). CDR3 DNA: TGTGCCAGCGGCTGGGGGACAGCTATGAATCAGCCCCAGCATTTT. Residues: CASGWGTAMNQPQHF.

The rearrangement uses TRBV7-5 and TRBJ1-5. TRBV7-5 is a listed pseudogene. The CDR3 runs 14 residues. CDR3 coding DNA: TGTGTCAGAAGCTCACGGGGGGGGCATCAGCCCCAGCATTTT. It yields the protein CVRSSRGGHQPQHF.

The chain uses TRBV3-1 (or the pseudogene TRBV3-2) and TRBJ2-5, with D uncertain. CDR1 and CDR2 from the germline V gene are LGHDT and YNNKEL (reference sequence). The CDR3 extends over 11 amino acids. V lost 6 bases and J 2 bases, leaving 4 bases between the germline ends. CDR3 protein: CASRAQETQYF. The CDR3 region has the DNA TGTGCCAGCAGAGCTCAAGAGACCCAGTACTTC.

The chain couples TRBV5-6 to TRBJ2-7; 7 positions match TRBD1. Germline V gene lookup returns CDR1 SGHDT and CDR2 YYEEEE. The trim removed 2 bases at V and 3 bases at J, leaving 8 bases unmatched. The CDR3 runs 15 residues. CDR3 DNA sequence: TGTGCCAGCAGCTTAAGACAGGGCCTCCACTACGAGCAGTACTTC. This encodes CASSLRQGLHYEQYF.

The rearrangement joins TRBV27 to TRBJ1-2, with a possible D match to TRBD1 (6 bases). The germline V and J ends were trimmed by 7 bases and 3 bases, with 24 bases remaining between them. Germline assignment: CDR1 MNHEY and CDR2 SMNVEV (reference sequence). The CDR3 extends over 17 amino acids. This CDR3 is CASTPFIDTPGDYGYTF. In DNA form, the CDR3 reads TGTGCCAGCACCCCATTCATCGACACCCCAGGGGACTATGGCTACACCTTC.

This chain joins TRBV5-6 and TRBJ2-7; D ambiguous. Germline CDR1 and CDR2: SGHDT and YYEEEE. V dropped 3 bases and J dropped 5 bases, with 12 bases sitting between them. The CDR3 consists of 13 residues. This CDR3 is CASSSRGYDEQYF. The CDR3 DNA is TGTGCCAGCAGCTCCCGAGGATACGACGAGCAGTACTTC.

This chain connects TRBV3-1 (or the pseudogene TRBV3-2) to TRBJ2-1; D is unclear. Germline CDR1 is LGHDT and CDR2 is YNNKEL (reference sequence). The V gene lost 2 bases and the J gene lost 8 bases, with 4 bases spanning the gap. This CDR3 region has 11 residues. The CDR3 bases are TGTGCCAGCAGCCAACTCCATGAGCAGTTCTTC. Its protein product is CASSQLHEQFF.

This clone was seen once. The J gene is TRBJ2-2, the V gene TRBV11-3; D is unclear. CDR1 is SGHNT, CDR2 YENEEA, per germline. This CDR3 spans 14 amino acids. V lost 0 bases, J lost 5 bases, and 7 bases lay in between. This CDR3 is CASSLDLGTGELFF. The CDR3 DNA sequence: TGTGCCAGCAGCTTAGACCTCGGGACCGGGGAGCTGTTTTTT.

CDR3 loop: CASSLGLRTGGLYGYTF. CDR3 coding DNA: TGTGCCAGCAGCTTAGGGTTACGGACAGGGGGCCTCTATGGCTACACCTTC. The V call is TRBV7-2, the J call TRBJ1-2; 11 bases map to TRBD1. This CDR3 has 17 residues. The germline V gene has CDR1 SGHTA and CDR2 FQGNSA. Trimming cost V 1 base and J 4 bases; bases outside gene matches: 8.

The V and J genes are TRBV11-3 and TRBJ2-2; D perhaps matches TRBD2 (7 bases). V dropped 5 bases and J dropped 0 bases, with 16 bases sitting between them. The germline V gene encodes CDR1 SGHNT and CDR2 YENEEA. The CDR3 sequence is 17 residues long. Here the CDR3 reads CASSPGRGAPNTGELFF. CDR3 nucleotides: TGTGCCAGCAGCCCCGGTCGGGGGGCCCCGAACACCGGGGAGCTGTTTTTT.

This clone was detected a few times. The chain is built from TRBV11-2 and TRBJ1-1; 9 positions match TRBD1. Trimming at V came to 6 bases and at J to 0 bases, leaving 5 bases not matched to a gene. This CDR3 is built from 15 residues. The V gene's germline CDR1 is SGHAT and CDR2 FQNNGV. This CDR3 reads CASRYGQGMNTEAFF. CDR3 coding DNA: TGTGCCAGCAGATACGGACAGGGGATGAACACTGAAGCTTTCTTT.

This rearrangement joins TRBV5-1 to TRBJ2-1; 9 bases fit TRBD1. The germline gives CDR1 SGHRS, CDR2 YFSETQ. V was clipped by 6 bases and J by 8 bases; unmatched bases: 15. The length of the CDR3 is 16 residues. CDR3 sequence: CASNLRGTGLRDEQFF. The DNA of the CDR3 is TGCGCCAGCAACCTGAGGGGGACAGGGCTTAGGGATGAGCAGTTCTTC.

The CDR3 sequence is CASSLGGGDEQYF. The CDR3 region has the DNA TGTGCCAGCAGCTTGGGGGGCGGGGACGAGCAGTACTTC. The rearrangement uses TRBV5-6 and TRBJ2-7; weak D call: TRBD2 (6 bases). Trimming removed 0 bases at V and 5 bases at J, with 9 bases between. From germline, CDR1 is SGHDT and CDR2 YYEEEE. This CDR3 is 13 amino acids long.

The V call is TRBV12-5, the J call TRBJ1-2; no clear D. The CDR3 is made up of 14 amino acids. The V and J ends lost 2 bases and 0 bases respectively, with 7 bases between them. CDR1 LGHNT and CDR2 FRNRAP come from the germline V gene. CDR3 in DNA: TGTGCTAGTGGTTTGTACGGAGCTAACTATGGCTACACCTTC. Translating it yields CASGLYGANYGYTF.

In its sample, this clone was seen a few times. The rearrangement uses TRBV19 and TRBJ2-1; a possible D gene is TRBD1 (6 bases). The V gene lost 7 bases and the J gene lost 7 bases, with 20 bases spanning the gap. The CDR3 is 15 residues long. CDR1 LNHDA and CDR2 SQIVND come from the germline V gene (reference sequence). The CDR3 coding sequence is TGTGCCAGTACTCCCCCTGGCCGACAGGCGAATGAGCAGTTCTTC. Protein sequence: CASTPPGRQANEQFF.

The gene calls are TRBV12-5 and TRBJ1-2, with TRBD1 matching over 9 bases. Per the germline V gene, CDR1 is LGHNT and CDR2 is FRNRAP. The CDR3 spans 16 residues. The V gene end was trimmed by 0 bases and the J gene end by 8 bases; junction bases not matched to a gene: 10. The chain's CDR3 is CASGLVWEQGARGYTF. The CDR3 nucleotides read TGTGCTAGTGGTTTGGTCTGGGAACAGGGGGCGCGCGGCTACACCTTC. Complete variable domain (other parts from reference TRBV12-5 and TRBJ1-2): DARVTQTPRHKVTEMGQEVTMRCQPILGHNTVFWYRQTMMQGLELLAYFRNRAPLDDSGMPKDRFSAEMPDATLATLKIQPSEPRDSAVYFCASGLVWEQGARGYTFGSGTRLTVV.

This chain's CDR3 is CSAQKTEAFF. The CDR3 DNA reads TGCAGCGCACAGAAAACTGAAGCTTTCTTT. The genes are TRBV29-1 and TRBJ1-1; D not resolved. The CDR3 sequence is 10 residues long. V was pared by 7 bases and J by 5 bases, with 8 bases between. Germline CDR1 SQVTM, CDR2 ANQGSEA.